This TCR beta chain originates from a study of shared clonotypes between healthy human individuals. Produced via immunoSEQ multiplex PCR; TCRdb's table is partial and in-frame only. The table records a few million clones, approximately 94% of them present only once. CDR3 length: 13 amino acids. V was shortened by 4 bases and J by 8 bases, with 14 bases between the two germline ends. From germline, CDR1 is SGHTA and CDR2 FQGNSA. This sequence was found in a man between 18 and 29 years old in good health. This chain joins TRBV7-2 and TRBJ1-2; TRBD1 might be the D (5 bases). Specimen: naive CD4+ T cells sorted from blood. Subset denoted: CD45RA+ positively selected. CDR3 nucleotide sequence: TGTGCCAGCAGCTCCCCCGGGGCAGGAGGCTACACCTTC. This translates into CASSSPGAGGYTF. The full variable domain, completed using reference TRBV7-2 and TRBJ1-2, is GAGVSQSPSNKVTEKGKDVELRCDPISGHTALYWYRQSLGQGLEFLIYFQGNSAPDKSGLPSDRFSAERTGGSVSTLTIQRTQQEDSAVYLCASSSPGAGGYTFGSGTRLTVV.